This T cell receptor beta chain stems from a study of T cell repertoires in cytomegalovirus infection. Study as a whole: Matching HLA type, along with CMV infection, was indicated by public TCR beta signatures.

Via MiXCR, TCRdb re-called the reads, giving one row per CDR3 protein. The sample has more than 350,000 distinct CDR3 sequences; under 40% are singletons. The V and J ends lost 5 bases and 1 base respectively, with 21 bases between them. The CDR3 consists of 17 residues. Germline CDR1 SGHAT, CDR2 FQNNGV. The receptor was derived from a human donor in good health (CMV status not recorded). Some clones in this sample may be carry-over from other donors' samples. Sequencing input: PBMCs. This chain links TRBV11-2 with TRBJ2-7; D is undetermined. The CDR3 loop is CASSRDRAELGSYEQYF. In DNA form, the CDR3 reads TGTGCCAGCAGCCGAGATAGGGCAGAGTTAGGGTCCTACGAGCAGTACTTC.